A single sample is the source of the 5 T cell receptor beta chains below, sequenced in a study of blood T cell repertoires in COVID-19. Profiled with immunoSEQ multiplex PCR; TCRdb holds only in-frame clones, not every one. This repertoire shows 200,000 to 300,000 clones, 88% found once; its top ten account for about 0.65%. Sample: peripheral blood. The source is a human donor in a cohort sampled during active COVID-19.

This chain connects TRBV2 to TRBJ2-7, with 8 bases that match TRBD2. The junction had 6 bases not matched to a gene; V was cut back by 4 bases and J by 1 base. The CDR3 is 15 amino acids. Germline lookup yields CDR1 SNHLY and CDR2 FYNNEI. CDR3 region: CASSVLAGGSYEQYF. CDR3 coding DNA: TGTGCCAGCAGTGTCTTGGCGGGGGGTTCCTACGAGCAGTACTTC.

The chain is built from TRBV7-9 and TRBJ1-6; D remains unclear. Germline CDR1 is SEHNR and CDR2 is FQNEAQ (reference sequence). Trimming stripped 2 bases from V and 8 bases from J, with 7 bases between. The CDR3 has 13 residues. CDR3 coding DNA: TGTGCCAGCAGCTTAAATCTTGATTCACCCCTCCACTTT. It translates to CASSLNLDSPLHF.

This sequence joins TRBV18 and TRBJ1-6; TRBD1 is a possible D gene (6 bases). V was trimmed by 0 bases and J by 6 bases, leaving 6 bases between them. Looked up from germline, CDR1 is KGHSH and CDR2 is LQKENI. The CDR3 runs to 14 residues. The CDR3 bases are TGTGCCAGCTCACCACCAGGGGGTAATTCACCCCTCCACTTT. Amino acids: CASSPPGGNSPLHF. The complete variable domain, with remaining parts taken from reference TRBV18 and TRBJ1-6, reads NAGVMQNPRHLVRRRGQEARLRCSPMKGHSHVYWYRQLPEEGLKFMVYLQKENIIDESGMPKERFSAEFPKEGPSILRIQQVVRGDSAAYFCASSPPGGNSPLHFGNGTRLTVT.

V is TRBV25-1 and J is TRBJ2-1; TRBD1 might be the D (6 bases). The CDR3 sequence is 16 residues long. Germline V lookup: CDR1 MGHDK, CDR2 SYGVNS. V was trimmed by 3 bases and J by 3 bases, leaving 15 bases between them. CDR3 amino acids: CASSDIRDKFYNEQFF. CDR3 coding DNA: TGTGCCAGCAGTGATATCCGGGACAAGTTCTACAATGAGCAGTTCTTC. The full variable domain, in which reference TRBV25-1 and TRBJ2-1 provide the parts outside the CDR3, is EADIYQTPRYLVIGTGKKITLECSQTMGHDKMYWYQQDPGMELHLIHYSYGVNSTEKGDLSSESTVSRIRTEHFPLTLESARPSHTSQYLCASSDIRDKFYNEQFFGPGTRLTVL.

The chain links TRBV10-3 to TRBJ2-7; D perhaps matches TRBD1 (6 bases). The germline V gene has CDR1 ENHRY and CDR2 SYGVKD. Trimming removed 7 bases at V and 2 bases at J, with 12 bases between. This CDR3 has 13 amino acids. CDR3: CAITWTAPYEQYF. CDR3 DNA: TGTGCCATCACCTGGACAGCCCCCTACGAGCAGTACTTC.